This T cell receptor beta chain was retrieved from a study of blood T cell repertoires in COVID-19. This clone was seen at least ten times. Sequencing was performed with immunoSEQ multiplex PCR; in TCRdb, only in-frame clones are kept and a portion is missing. The sample shows some 200,000 clones, 80% to 90% of them seen only once. This CDR3 has 14 amino acids. Germline CDR1 is MNHEY and CDR2 is SVGEGT. V lost 5 bases to trimming and J lost 4 bases; unmatched junction nucleotides: 7. The receptor comes from a man aged 35-49 years who had recovered from COVID-19. The chain recombines TRBV6-2 or TRBV6-3 with TRBJ1-2; TRBD1 agrees at 7 bases. Sequencing used PBMCs or T cells enriched from blood (not recorded which). CDR3 bases: TGTGCCAGCAGTCTCCGACAGGGCCCCTATGGCTACACCTTC. As protein: CASSLRQGPYGYTF.